These 16 T cell receptor beta chains originate from one sample sequenced in a study of blood T cell repertoires in COVID-19. Measured with immunoSEQ multiplex PCR; TCRdb has only the in-frame clones, and not every one. The sample includes 350,000 or so clones, 90% of them seen just once. Sequencing was performed on peripheral blood. The origin of the receptors is a man aged 18 to 35 with active or convalescent COVID-19.

The CDR3 reads CASSYSTGQGSYEQYF. CDR3 sequence (DNA): TGTGCCAGCAGTTACTCAACCGGACAGGGTTCCTACGAGCAGTACTTC. The chain employs TRBV6-6 and TRBJ2-7; 8 positions agree with TRBD1. V trimming: 0 bases; J trimming: 1 base; junction bases outside the gene matches: 5. Germline V gives CDR1 MNHNY, CDR2 SVGAGI (reference sequence). This CDR3 is 16 amino acids long.

V and J are TRBV29-1 and TRBJ2-1; the match to TRBD2 covers 11 bases. After removal of 1 base from V and 5 bases from J, the junction contained 4 bases not matched to a gene. This CDR3 is built from 15 residues. Germline V gene lookup returns CDR1 SQVTM and CDR2 ANQGSEA. The CDR3 coding sequence is TGCAGCGTTGAAGGTTTAGCGGGAGGGGACAATGAGCAGTTCTTC. Translated, it gives CSVEGLAGGDNEQFF.

In this sample, this clone turned up once. The rearrangement uses TRBV9 and TRBJ2-7; no clear D gene. Germline V gene lookup returns CDR1 SGDLS and CDR2 YYNGEE. CDR3 length equals 14 residues. Trimming stripped 2 bases from V and 0 bases from J, with 9 bases between. The CDR3 DNA reads TGTGCCAGCAGCGTGAGGTTAAACTCCTACGAGCAGTACTTC. Its protein is CASSVRLNSYEQYF.

The CDR3 spells CSVYHRSMNTEAFF. CDR3 sequence (DNA): TGCAGCGTTTATCACAGGAGCATGAACACTGAAGCTTTCTTT. The rearrangement uses TRBV29-1 and TRBJ1-1; possibly TRBD1 for D (5 bases). CDR1 is SQVTM, CDR2 ANQGSEA, per germline. V was pared by 5 bases and J by 0 bases, with 13 bases between. This CDR3 comprises 14 residues.

The chain links TRBV6-6 to TRBJ2-7, with D tentatively TRBD1 (6 bases). Trimming left V 11 bases short and J 2 bases short, with 13 bases between. Germline V gene sequence: CDR1 MNHNY, CDR2 SVGAGI (reference sequence). The CDR3 runs 12 residues. CDR3 nucleotides: TGTGCCGGCGGCAGGGGTACCTACGAGCAGTACTTC. It encodes CAGGRGTYEQYF.

The J gene is TRBJ2-1, the V gene TRBV7-3, with D maybe TRBD2 (5 bases). This CDR3 is 11 amino acids long. Per the germline V gene, CDR1 is SGHTA and CDR2 is FQGTGA. The V and J ends lost 5 bases and 7 bases respectively, with 6 bases between them. This chain's CDR3 is CASSRGNEQFF. The CDR3, as DNA: TGTGCCAGCAGCCGGGGAAATGAGCAGTTCTTC.

The rearrangement joins TRBV10-2 to TRBJ1-1; D is possibly TRBD1 (6 bases). The V end lost 0 bases, the J end lost 2 bases, and 22 bases lay between the germline ends. CDR1 is WSHSY, CDR2 SAAADI, per germline. This CDR3 is built from 19 residues. The CDR3 nucleotides read TGCGCCAGCAGTGAGTCGACTGTAAGGTACGGGACATTCAACACTGAAGCTTTCTTT. It codes for CASSESTVRYGTFNTEAFF.

The CDR3 region has the DNA TGTGCCAGTAGTATGGCGGGACAGGGCCGTCGTGAGCAGTTCTTC. As protein: CASSMAGQGRREQFF. The genes are TRBV19 and TRBJ2-1, with 9 bases lining up with TRBD1. Trimming at V came to 3 bases and at J to 9 bases, leaving 9 bases not matched to a gene. The CDR3 is made up of 15 amino acids. The V gene's germline CDR1 is LNHDA and CDR2 SQIVND (reference sequence). Drawing the rest from reference TRBV19 and TRBJ2-1, the complete variable domain is DGGITQSPKYLFRKEGQNVTLSCEQNLNHDAMYWYRQDPGQGLRLIYYSQIVNDFQKGDIAEGYSVSREKKESFPLTVTSAQKNPTAFYLCASSMAGQGRREQFFGPGTRLTVL.

The chain has TRBV15 and TRBJ1-4; D is unclear. The germline V gene has CDR1 LNHNV and CDR2 YYDKDF (reference sequence). This CDR3 region has 14 residues. Trimming took off 4 bases at V and 5 bases at J, with 11 bases between the two ends. CDR3 nucleotides: TGTGCCACCAGCATAAGACTCGCGAATGAAAAACTGTTTTTT. It is translated as CATSIRLANEKLFF.

The V call is TRBV19, the J call TRBJ2-1, with D unclear. V shed 9 bases and J shed 3 bases, with 6 bases lying between them. Germline V gene data show CDR1 as LNHDA and CDR2 as SQIVND (reference sequence). The CDR3 has 11 amino acids. This CDR3 reads CASTSYNEQFF. CDR3 coding DNA: TGTGCCAGCACGAGCTACAATGAGCAGTTCTTC.

This sequence joins TRBV5-6 and TRBJ2-7; D is undetermined. Per the germline V gene, CDR1 is SGHDT and CDR2 is YYEEEE. This CDR3 comprises 15 residues. V was pared by 4 bases and J by 1 base, with 15 bases between. CDR3 amino acids: CASSPPPRGSYEQYF. CDR3 in DNA: TGTGCCAGCAGCCCCCCCCCTAGAGGATCCTACGAGCAGTACTTC.

This clone was counted only a few times. This chain joins TRBV28 and TRBJ2-5, with TRBD1 matching 7 bases. This CDR3 is 14 amino acids long. V lost 4 bases to trimming and J lost 3 bases; unmatched junction nucleotides: 5. Per the germline V gene, CDR1 is MDHEN and CDR2 is SYDVKM. The CDR3 DNA reads as TGTGCCAGCAGTTCAGTCGGGACAGAAGAGACCCAGTACTTC. This encodes CASSSVGTEETQYF.

The chain combines TRBV7-9 with TRBJ1-5; TRBD1 aligns across 7 bases. The CDR3 length is 14 residues. Germline values: CDR1 SEHNR, CDR2 FQNEAQ (reference sequence). V lost 5 bases, J lost 6 bases, and 7 bases stayed unmatched. CDR3 coding DNA: TGTGCCAGCAGCCCGGGACAGATGGTTCAGCCCCAGCATTTT. Its translation: CASSPGQMVQPQHF.

This clone was seen a single time. V gene TRBV27 combines with J gene TRBJ2-5; D not resolved. Trimming removed 4 bases from V and 2 bases from J, with 14 bases in between. The CDR3 totals 15 residues. The germline CDR1 and CDR2 sequences are MNHEY and SMNVEV (reference sequence). CDR3 nucleotide sequence: TGTGCCAGCAGTTACACCCCAAACCCTCAAGAGACCCAGTACTTC. This gives the protein CASSYTPNPQETQYF.

This clone was counted once. The chain combines TRBV7-2 with TRBJ2-3; D is ambiguous. The CDR3 covers 13 residues. Germline V gene lookup returns CDR1 SGHTA and CDR2 FQGNSA. Trimming left V 4 bases short and J 4 bases short, with 9 bases between. As DNA, the CDR3 is TGTGCCAGCAGCTACGGTTCTGCAGATACGCAGTATTTT. It codes for CASSYGSADTQYF.

The rearrangement joins TRBV14 to TRBJ2-1; D possibly corresponds to TRBD1 (6 bases). The CDR3 runs 15 residues. CDR1 SGHDN and CDR2 FVKESK come from the germline V gene. Trimming pared 3 bases from V and 7 bases from J, leaving 16 bases between. This CDR3 is CASSQFKNTGNEQFF. CDR3 DNA: TGTGCCAGCAGCCAGTTCAAAAATACAGGGAATGAGCAGTTCTTC.